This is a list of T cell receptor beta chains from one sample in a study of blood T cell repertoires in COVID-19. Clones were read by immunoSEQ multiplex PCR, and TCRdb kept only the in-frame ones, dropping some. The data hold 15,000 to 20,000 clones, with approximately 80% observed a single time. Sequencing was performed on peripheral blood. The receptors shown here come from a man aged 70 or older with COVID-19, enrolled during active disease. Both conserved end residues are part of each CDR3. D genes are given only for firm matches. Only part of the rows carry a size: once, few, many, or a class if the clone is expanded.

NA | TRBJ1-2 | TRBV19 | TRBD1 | CASYQGGRGYYGYTF | TGTGCCAGCTACCAAGGGGGCAGGGGGTACTATGGCTACACCTTC
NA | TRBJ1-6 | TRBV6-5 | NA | CASSYGQTARGSPLHF | TGTGCCAGCAGTTACGGCCAGACAGCCAGAGGTTCACCCCTCCACTTT
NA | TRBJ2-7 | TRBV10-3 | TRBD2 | CAISEKTRGISGRVRYEQYF | TGTGCCATCAGTGAGAAAACCAGGGGCATTAGCGGGAGGGTACGCTACGAGCAGTACTTC
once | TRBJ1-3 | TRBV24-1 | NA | CATSAGNGNTIYF | TGTGCCACCAGTGCAGGAAACGGAAACACCATATATTTT
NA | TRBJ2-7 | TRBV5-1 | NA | CASSFHNSYEQYF | TGCGCCAGCAGCTTCCACAACTCCTACGAGCAGTACTTC
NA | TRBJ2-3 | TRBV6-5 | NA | CASSYSRGDTQYF | TGTGCCAGCAGTTACTCGAGGGGGGATACGCAGTATTTT
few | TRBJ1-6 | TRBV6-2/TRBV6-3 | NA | CASSYSGGRVFSPLHF | TGTGCCAGCAGTTATTCAGGCGGCAGGGTATTTTCACCCCTCCACTTT
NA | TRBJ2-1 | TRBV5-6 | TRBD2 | CASSTPGLGAYNEQFF | TGTGCCAGCAGCACCCCGGGACTAGGGGCCTACAATGAGCAGTTCTTC
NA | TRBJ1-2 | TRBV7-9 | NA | CASSLKTFNDYGYTF | TGTGCCAGCAGCTTAAAAACATTCAACGACTATGGCTACACCTTC
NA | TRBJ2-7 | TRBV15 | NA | CATSSGVSYEQYF | TGTGCCACCAGCAGTGGAGTCTCCTACGAGCAGTACTTC
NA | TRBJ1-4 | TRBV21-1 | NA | CASSNRRSEKLFF | TGTGCCAGCAGCAATCGTAGGAGTGAAAAACTGTTTTTT
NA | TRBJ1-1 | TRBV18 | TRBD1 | CASYAGQMNTEAFF | TGTGCCAGCTACGCGGGACAGATGAACACTGAAGCTTTCTTT
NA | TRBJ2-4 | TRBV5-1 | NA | CASSLVADKKNIQYF | TGCGCCAGCAGCTTGGTAGCGGACAAGAAAAACATTCAGTACTTC
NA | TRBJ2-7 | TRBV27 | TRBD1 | CASSLSGQGNSYEQYF | TGTGCCAGCAGTTTATCGGGACAGGGTAATAGCTACGAGCAGTACTTC
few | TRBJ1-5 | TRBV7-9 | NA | CASSLEGGNQPQHF | TGTGCCAGCAGCTTAGAGGGGGGCAATCAGCCCCAGCATTTT
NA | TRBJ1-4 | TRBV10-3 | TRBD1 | CAISKTGGSEGEKLFF | TGTGCCATCAGTAAGACAGGGGGCTCAGAGGGAGAAAAACTGTTTTTT
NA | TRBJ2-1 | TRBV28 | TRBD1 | CASSFRDRGPFEQFF | TGTGCCAGCAGTTTTAGGGACAGGGGGCCTTTTGAGCAGTTCTTC
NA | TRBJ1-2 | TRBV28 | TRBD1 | CASSPTGDYGYTF | TGTGCCAGCAGTCCCACAGGGGACTATGGCTACACCTTC
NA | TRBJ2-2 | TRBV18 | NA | CASSPPTGVTGELFF | TGTGCCAGCTCACCTCCAACGGGAGTTACCGGGGAGCTGTTTTTT
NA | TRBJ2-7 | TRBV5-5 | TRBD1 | CASSPGQGTGEQYF | TGTGCCAGCAGCCCTGGACAGGGGACTGGCGAGCAGTACTTC
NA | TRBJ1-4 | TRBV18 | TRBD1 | CASSQLSGGNEKLFF | TGTGCCAGCTCCCAACTATCAGGGGGTAATGAAAAACTGTTTTTT
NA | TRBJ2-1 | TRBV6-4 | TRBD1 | CASSDSTGANNEQFF | TGTGCCAGCAGTGACTCGACAGGGGCAAACAATGAGCAGTTCTTC
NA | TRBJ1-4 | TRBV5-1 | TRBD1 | CASSPRIGTGINEKLFF | TGCGCCAGCAGCCCGCGTATCGGGACAGGCATTAATGAAAAACTGTTTTTT
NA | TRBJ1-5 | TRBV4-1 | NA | CASSQDRGNQPQHF | TGCGCCAGCAGCCAAGACAGGGGCAATCAGCCCCAGCATTTT
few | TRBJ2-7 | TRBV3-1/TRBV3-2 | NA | CASSQVYEQYF | TGTGCCAGCAGCCAAGTATACGAGCAGTACTTC
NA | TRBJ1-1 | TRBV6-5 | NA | CASSDSGRWTEAFF | TGTGCCAGCAGTGACTCAGGGAGGTGGACTGAAGCTTTCTTT
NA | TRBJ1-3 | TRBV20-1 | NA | CSAIDPLGNTIYF | TGCAGTGCTATTGACCCTCTGGGAAACACCATATATTTT
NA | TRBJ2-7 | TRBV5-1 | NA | CASSLLGPSYEQYF | TGCGCCAGCAGCTTGCTTGGTCCTAGCTACGAGCAGTACTTC
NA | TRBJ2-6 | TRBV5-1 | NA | CASSLASLKDRSGFWANVLTF | TGCGCCAGCAGCTTGGCTAGCCTAAAAGACCGGTCGGGGTTCTGGGCCAACGTCCTGACTTTC
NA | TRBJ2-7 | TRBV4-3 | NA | CASSQETSRAYEQYF | TGCGCCAGCAGCCAAGAAACCAGTCGGGCCTACGAGCAGTACTTC
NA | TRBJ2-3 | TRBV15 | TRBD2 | CATSRDAGVGDTQYF | TGTGCCACCAGCAGAGATGCGGGGGTTGGAGATACGCAGTATTTT
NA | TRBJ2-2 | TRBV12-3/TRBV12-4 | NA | CASSLGGAGELFF | TGTGCCAGCAGCTTGGGGGGTGCCGGGGAGCTGTTTTTT
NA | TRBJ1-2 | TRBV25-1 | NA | CASSESHSYYGYTF | TGTGCCAGCAGTGAATCCCACAGCTACTATGGCTACACCTTC
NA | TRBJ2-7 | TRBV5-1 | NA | CASSPSRDFYEQYF | TGCGCCAGCAGCCCCTCGCGGGATTTCTACGAGCAGTACTTC
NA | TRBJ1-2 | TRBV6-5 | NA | CASTEPGLAGYTF | TGTGCCAGCACCGAGCCGGGGTTAGCAGGCTACACCTTC
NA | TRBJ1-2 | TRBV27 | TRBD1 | CASSLAGQGRSNYGYTF | TGTGCCAGCAGTTTAGCAGGACAGGGGAGGTCTAACTATGGCTACACCTTC
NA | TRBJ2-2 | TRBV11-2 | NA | CASSSLGLLETGELFF | TGTGCCAGCAGCTCCCTTGGACTTCTCGAAACCGGGGAGCTGTTTTTT
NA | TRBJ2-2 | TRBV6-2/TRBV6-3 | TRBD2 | CASSYQSGLADNTGELFF | TGTGCCAGCAGTTACCAATCAGGACTAGCGGATAACACCGGGGAGCTGTTTTTT
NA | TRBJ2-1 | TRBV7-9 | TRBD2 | CASSLTHLAALFDEQFF | TGTGCCAGCAGCCTCACCCATCTAGCGGCTCTGTTTGATGAGCAGTTCTTC
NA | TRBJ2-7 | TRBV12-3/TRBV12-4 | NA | CASSSDRFNEQYF | TGTGCCAGCAGTTCCGACAGGTTCAACGAGCAGTACTTC
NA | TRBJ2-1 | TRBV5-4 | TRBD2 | CASTPSTSGGVYNEQFF | TGTGCCAGCACCCCGTCTACTAGCGGGGGGGTCTACAATGAGCAGTTCTTC
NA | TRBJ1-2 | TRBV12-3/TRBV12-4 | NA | CASSLKQGGGYTF | TGTGCCAGCAGTCTAAAACAGGGTGGCGGCTACACCTTC
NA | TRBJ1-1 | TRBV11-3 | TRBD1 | CASSLGKQGASNTEAFF | TGTGCCAGCAGCTTAGGTAAACAGGGGGCGTCGAACACTGAAGCTTTCTTT
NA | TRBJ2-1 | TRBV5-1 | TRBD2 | CASSLLAGGGNEQFF | TGCGCCAGCAGCCTCCTAGCGGGAGGAGGTAATGAGCAGTTCTTC
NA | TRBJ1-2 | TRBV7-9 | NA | CASSLVSSYGYTF | TGTGCCAGCAGCTTAGTGAGTAGCTATGGCTACACCTTC
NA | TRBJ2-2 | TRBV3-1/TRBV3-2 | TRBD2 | CASSPRRLAGGPNTGELFF | TGTGCCAGCAGCCCTCGTCGACTAGCGGGAGGGCCGAACACCGGGGAGCTGTTTTTT
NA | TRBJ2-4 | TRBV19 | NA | CASRRDIGKNIQYF | TGTGCCAGTCGCCGGGACATAGGAAAAAACATTCAGTACTTC
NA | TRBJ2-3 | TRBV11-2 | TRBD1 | CASSSGQGPRGTDTQYF | TGTGCCAGCAGCTCGGGACAGGGGCCCAGGGGGACAGATACGCAGTATTTT